This T cell receptor beta chain was profiled in a study of blood T cell repertoires in COVID-19. Clones were sequenced by immunoSEQ multiplex PCR, and TCRdb holds only the in-frame ones, with some missing. The sample records around 110,000 clones, approximately 82% being singletons. This sequence was found in a man between 65 and 85 years old with active or convalescent COVID-19. The sequencing input was peripheral blood.

The CDR3 protein is CASRRSGQGSYEQYF. The CDR3 nucleotides read TGTGCCAGCAGACGATCCGGACAGGGATCCTACGAGCAGTACTTC. The chain has TRBV28 and TRBJ2-7, with 8 bases lining up with TRBD1. This CDR3 has 15 amino acids. V lost 6 bases and J lost 1; bases outside the gene matches: 8. CDR1 and CDR2 from the germline V gene are MDHEN and SYDVKM. Together with reference TRBV28 and TRBJ2-7, the CDR3 gives the full variable domain: DVKVTQSSRYLVKRTGEKVFLECVQDMDHENMFWYRQDPGLGLRLIYFSYDVKMKEKGDIPEGYSVSREKKERFSLILESASTNQTSMYLCASRRSGQGSYEQYFGPGTRLTVT.